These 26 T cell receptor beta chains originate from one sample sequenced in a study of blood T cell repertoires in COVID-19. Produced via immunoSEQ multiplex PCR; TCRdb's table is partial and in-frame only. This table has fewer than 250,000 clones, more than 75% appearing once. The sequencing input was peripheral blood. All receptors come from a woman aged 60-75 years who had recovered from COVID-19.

The CDR3 loop reads CASRSGTGDYGYTF. In nucleotides, the CDR3 is TGTGCAAGTCGCTCCGGGACAGGGGACTATGGCTACACCTTC. The V gene is TRBV12-2, the J gene TRBJ1-2; TRBD1, the table's D call, was not compared with the DNA. TRBV12-2 is labeled a pseudogene. The CDR3 is made up of 14 amino acids.

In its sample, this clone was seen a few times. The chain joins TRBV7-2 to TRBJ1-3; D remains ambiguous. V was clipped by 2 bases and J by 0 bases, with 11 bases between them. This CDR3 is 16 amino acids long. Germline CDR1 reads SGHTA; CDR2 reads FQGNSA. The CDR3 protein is CASSLFPGDSGNTIYF. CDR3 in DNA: TGTGCCAGCAGCTTATTCCCGGGAGACTCTGGAAACACCATATATTTT.

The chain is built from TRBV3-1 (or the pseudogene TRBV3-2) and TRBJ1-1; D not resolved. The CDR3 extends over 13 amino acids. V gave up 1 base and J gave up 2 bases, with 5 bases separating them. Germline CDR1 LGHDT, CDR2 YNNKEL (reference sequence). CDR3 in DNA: TGTGCCAGCAGCCAAGGCTATAACACTGAAGCTTTCTTT. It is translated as CASSQGYNTEAFF.

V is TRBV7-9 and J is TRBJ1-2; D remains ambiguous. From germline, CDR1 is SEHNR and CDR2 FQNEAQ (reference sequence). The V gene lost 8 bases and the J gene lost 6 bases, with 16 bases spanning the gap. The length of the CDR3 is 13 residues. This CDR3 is CASGSYLRNGYTF. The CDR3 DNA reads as TGTGCCAGCGGATCTTATTTGAGGAATGGCTACACCTTC. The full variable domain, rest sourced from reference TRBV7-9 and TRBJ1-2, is DTGVSQNPRHKITKRGQNVTFRCDPISEHNRLYWYRQTLGQGPEFLTYFQNEAQLEKSRLLSDRFSAERPKGSFSTLEIQRTEQGDSAMYLCASGSYLRNGYTFGSGTRLTVV.

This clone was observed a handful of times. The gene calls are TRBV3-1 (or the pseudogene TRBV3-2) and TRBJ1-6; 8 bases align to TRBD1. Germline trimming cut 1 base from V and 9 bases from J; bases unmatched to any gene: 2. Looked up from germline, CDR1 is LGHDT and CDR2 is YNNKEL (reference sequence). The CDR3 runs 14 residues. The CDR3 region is CASSQGTGFSPLHF. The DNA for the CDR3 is TGTGCCAGCAGCCAAGGGACAGGGTTTTCACCCCTCCACTTT.

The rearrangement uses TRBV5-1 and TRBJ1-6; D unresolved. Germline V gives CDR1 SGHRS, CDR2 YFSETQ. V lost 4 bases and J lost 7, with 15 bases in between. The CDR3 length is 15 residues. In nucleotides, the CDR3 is TGCGCCAGCAGCCCCTCTCCCGGAGGGAATTCACCCCTCCACTTT. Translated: CASSPSPGGNSPLHF.

CDR3 DNA sequence: TGTGCCAGCAGGCTACAGGGGGCTGGATTCCATGAGCAGTTCTTC. It yields the protein CASRLQGAGFHEQFF. This rearrangement joins TRBV28 to TRBJ2-1; 9 bases are shared with TRBD1. V was pared by 6 bases and J by 8 bases, with 11 bases of the junction left unmatched. The CDR3 is made up of 15 amino acids. CDR1 is MDHEN and CDR2 is SYDVKM in the germline V gene.

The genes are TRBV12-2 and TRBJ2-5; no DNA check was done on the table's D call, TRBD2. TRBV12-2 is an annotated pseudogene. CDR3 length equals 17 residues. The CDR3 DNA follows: TGTGCAAGTCGCTTAAGCCCTAGCGGGGGCCCACAGGAGACCCAGTACTTC. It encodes CASRLSPSGGPQETQYF.

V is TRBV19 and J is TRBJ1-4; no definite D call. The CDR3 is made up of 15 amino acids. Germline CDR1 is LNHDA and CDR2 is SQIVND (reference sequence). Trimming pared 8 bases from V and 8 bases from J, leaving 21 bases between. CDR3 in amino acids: CASRETATLGEKLFF. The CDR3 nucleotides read TGTGCCAGTCGGGAAACGGCCACCTTGGGGGAAAAACTGTTTTTT.

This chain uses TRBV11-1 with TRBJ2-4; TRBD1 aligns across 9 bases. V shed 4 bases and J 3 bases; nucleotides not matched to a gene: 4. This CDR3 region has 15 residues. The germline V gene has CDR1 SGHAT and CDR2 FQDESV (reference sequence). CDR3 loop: CASSSPTGGKNIQYF. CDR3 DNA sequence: TGTGCCAGCAGCTCCCCGACAGGGGGCAAAAACATTCAGTACTTC.

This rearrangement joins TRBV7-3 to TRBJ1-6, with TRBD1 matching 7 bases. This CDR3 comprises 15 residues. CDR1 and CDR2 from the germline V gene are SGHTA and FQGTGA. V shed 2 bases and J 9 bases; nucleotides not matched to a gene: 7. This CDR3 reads CASSLQGGASSPLHF. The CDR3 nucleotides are TGTGCCAGCAGCTTACAGGGGGGCGCGAGTTCACCCCTCCACTTT.

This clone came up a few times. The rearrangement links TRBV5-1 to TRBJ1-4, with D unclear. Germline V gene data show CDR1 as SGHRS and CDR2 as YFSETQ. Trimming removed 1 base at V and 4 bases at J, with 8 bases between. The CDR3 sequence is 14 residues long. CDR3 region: CASSLSQLNEKLFF. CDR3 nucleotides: TGCGCCAGCAGCTTGTCACAGCTTAATGAAAAACTGTTTTTT. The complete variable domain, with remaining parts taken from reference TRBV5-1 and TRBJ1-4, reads KAGVTQTPRYLIKTRGQQVTLSCSPISGHRSVSWYQQTPGQGLQFLFEYFSETQRNKGNFPGRFSGRQFSNSRSEMNVSTLELGDSALYLCASSLSQLNEKLFFGSGTQLSVL.

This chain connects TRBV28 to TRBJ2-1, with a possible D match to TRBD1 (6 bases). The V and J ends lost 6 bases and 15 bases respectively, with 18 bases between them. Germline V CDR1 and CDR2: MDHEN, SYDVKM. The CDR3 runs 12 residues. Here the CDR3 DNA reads TGTGCCAGCAGCACCGGGACAACCCAGCGGTTCTTC. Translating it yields CASSTGTTQRFF.

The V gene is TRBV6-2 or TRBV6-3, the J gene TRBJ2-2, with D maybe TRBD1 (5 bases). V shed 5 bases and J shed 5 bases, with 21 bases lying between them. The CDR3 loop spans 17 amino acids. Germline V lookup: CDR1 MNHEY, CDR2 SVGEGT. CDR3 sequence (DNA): TGTGCCAGCAGTCCCGACCCGATCTCTCAGGGAACCGGGGAGCTGTTTTTT. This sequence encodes CASSPDPISQGTGELFF.

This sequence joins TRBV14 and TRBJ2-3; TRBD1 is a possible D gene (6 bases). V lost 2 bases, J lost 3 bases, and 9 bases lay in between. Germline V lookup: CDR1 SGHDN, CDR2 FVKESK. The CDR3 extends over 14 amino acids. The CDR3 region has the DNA TGTGCCAGCAGCCAATTTACAGGGACAGATACGCAGTATTTT. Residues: CASSQFTGTDTQYF. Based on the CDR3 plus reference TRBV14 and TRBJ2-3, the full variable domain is EAGVTQFPSHSVIEKGQTVTLRCDPISGHDNLYWYRRVMGKEIKFLLHFVKESKQDESGMPNNRFLAERTGGTYSTLKVQPAELEDSGVYFCASSQFTGTDTQYFGPGTRLTVL.

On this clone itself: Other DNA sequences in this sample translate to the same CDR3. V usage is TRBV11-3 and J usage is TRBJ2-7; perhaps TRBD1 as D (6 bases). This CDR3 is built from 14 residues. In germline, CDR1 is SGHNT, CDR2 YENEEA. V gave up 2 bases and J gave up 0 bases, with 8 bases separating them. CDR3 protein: CASSLRGGSYEQYF. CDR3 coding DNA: TGTGCCAGCAGCTTAAGAGGGGGCTCCTACGAGCAGTACTTC.

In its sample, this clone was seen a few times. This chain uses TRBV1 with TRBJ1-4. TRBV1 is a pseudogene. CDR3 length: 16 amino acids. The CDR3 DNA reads TGCACCAGCAGCCAAGATTCGGGGGGCGGGGATGAAAAACTGTTTTTT. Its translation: CTSSQDSGGGDEKLFF.

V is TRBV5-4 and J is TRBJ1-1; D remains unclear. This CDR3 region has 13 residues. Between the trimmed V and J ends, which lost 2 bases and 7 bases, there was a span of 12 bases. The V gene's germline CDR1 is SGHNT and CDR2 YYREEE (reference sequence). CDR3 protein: CASSLNLELEAFF. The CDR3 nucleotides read TGTGCCAGCAGCTTAAACCTGGAGCTTGAAGCTTTCTTT.

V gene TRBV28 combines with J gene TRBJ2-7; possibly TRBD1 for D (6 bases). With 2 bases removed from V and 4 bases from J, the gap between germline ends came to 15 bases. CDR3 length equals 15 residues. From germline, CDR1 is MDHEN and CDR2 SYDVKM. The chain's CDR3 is CASSLRPGVGYEQYF. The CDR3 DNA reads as TGTGCCAGCAGTTTAAGGCCAGGGGTAGGTTACGAGCAGTACTTC. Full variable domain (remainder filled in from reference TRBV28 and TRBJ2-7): DVKVTQSSRYLVKRTGEKVFLECVQDMDHENMFWYRQDPGLGLRLIYFSYDVKMKEKGDIPEGYSVSREKKERFSLILESASTNQTSMYLCASSLRPGVGYEQYFGPGTRLTVT.

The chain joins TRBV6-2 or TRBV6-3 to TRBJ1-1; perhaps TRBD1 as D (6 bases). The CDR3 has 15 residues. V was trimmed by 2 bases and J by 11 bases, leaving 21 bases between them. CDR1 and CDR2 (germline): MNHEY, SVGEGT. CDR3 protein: CASSYPGQWVRGAFF. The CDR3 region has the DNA TGTGCCAGCAGTTACCCCGGACAGTGGGTACGCGGCGCTTTCTTT.

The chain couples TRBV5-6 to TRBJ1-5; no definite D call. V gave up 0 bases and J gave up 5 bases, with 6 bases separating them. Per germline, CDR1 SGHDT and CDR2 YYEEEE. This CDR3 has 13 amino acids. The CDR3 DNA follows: TGTGCCAGCAGCTTGGTGCCGGATCAGCCCCAGCATTTT. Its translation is CASSLVPDQPQHF.

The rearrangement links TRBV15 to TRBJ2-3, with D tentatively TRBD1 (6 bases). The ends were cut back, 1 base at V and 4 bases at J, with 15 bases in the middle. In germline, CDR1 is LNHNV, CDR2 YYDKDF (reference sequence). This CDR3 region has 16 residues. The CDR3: CATSRGTGSFPDTQYF. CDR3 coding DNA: TGTGCCACCAGCAGAGGAACAGGGAGTTTTCCAGATACGCAGTATTTT.

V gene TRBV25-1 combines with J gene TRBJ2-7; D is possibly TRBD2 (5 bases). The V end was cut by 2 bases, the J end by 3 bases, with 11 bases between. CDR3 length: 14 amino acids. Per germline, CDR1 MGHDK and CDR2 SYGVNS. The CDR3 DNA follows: TGTGCCAGCAGTGAACGGACCGGGGTCTACGAGCAGTACTTC. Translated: CASSERTGVYEQYF.

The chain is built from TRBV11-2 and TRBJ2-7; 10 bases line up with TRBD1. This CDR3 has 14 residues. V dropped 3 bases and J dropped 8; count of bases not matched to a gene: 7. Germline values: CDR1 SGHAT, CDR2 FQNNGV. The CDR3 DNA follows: TGTGCCAGCAGCTTCGGGACAGGGGTTAACAAGCAGTACTTC. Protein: CASSFGTGVNKQYF.

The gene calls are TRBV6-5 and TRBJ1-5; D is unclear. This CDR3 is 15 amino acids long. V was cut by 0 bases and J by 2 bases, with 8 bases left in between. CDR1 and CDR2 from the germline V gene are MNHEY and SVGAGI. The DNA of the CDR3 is TGTGCCAGCAGTTACTCGGCCGAGGGCAATCAGCCCCAGCATTTT. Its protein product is CASSYSAEGNQPQHF.

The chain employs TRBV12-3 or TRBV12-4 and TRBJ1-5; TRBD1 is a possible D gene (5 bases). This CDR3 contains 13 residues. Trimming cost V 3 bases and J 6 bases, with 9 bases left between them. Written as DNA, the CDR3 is TGTGCCAGCAGTTTGGCCGGGGGTCAGCCCCAGCATTTT. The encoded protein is CASSLAGGQPQHF.